This TCR beta chain was documented in a study of blood T cells in healthy people across ages. Germline lookup yields CDR1 LGHDT and CDR2 YNNKEL (reference sequence). Unmatched junction bases numbered 10, after V lost 6 bases and J lost 4 bases. The CDR3 sequence is 15 residues long. Next came a second PCR, run for about 7 to 12 cycles, which used a sample-barcoded 5' primer along with a J-beta primer mix. MiXCR was run by TCRdb on the 5' RACE reads, yielding one entry per CDR3 protein. Found here are around 870,000 distinct CDR3 sequences, 29% of them singletons; the top ten hold 15% to 20%. This clonotype was sampled from a woman aged 80 or older in good health. This chain joins TRBV3-1 and TRBJ1-2; TRBD1 matches 8 bases. The material sequenced was blood. CDR3 residues: CASSLGRTGFYGYTF. CDR3 coding DNA: TGTGCCAGCAGTCTTGGCCGGACAGGGTTCTATGGCTACACCTTC.